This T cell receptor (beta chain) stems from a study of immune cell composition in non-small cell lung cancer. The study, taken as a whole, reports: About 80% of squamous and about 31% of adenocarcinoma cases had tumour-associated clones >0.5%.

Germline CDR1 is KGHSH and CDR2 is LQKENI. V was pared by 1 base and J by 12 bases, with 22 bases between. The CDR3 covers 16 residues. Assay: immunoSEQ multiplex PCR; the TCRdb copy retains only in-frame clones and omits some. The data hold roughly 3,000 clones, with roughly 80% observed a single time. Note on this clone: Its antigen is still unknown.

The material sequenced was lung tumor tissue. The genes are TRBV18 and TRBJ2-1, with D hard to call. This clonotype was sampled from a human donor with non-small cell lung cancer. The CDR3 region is CASSPLRWPYNCGQFF. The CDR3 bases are TGTGCCAGCTCACCACTACGGTGGCCTTACAATTGCGGGCAGTTCTTC. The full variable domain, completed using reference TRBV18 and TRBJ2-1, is NAGVMQNPRHLVRRRGQEARLRCSPMKGHSHVYWYRQLPEEGLKFMVYLQKENIIDESGMPKERFSAEFPKEGPSILRIQQVVRGDSAAYFCASSPLRWPYNCGQFFGPGTRLTVL.